These T cell receptor beta chains were read from a single sample in a study of cytomegalovirus exposure and HLA in healthy donors. Sequencing was performed with immunoSEQ multiplex PCR; in TCRdb, only in-frame clones are kept and a portion is missing. The top ten hold less than 4% of the sample, which has 120,000 or so clones, approximately 69% seen once. The sequenced material came from PBMCs. These receptors were obtained from a middle-aged man in good health and CMV-seropositive. Each CDR3 is given with its conserved first and last residue. A D gene is named only where the DNA matches it firmly. Expanded clones get a size class; other rows say once, few or many, or leave the size out.

V gene: TRBV5-4
clone size: .
D gene: TRBD1
J gene: TRBJ1-2
CDR3 protein: CASSTTGGGYGYTF
CDR3 DNA: TGTGCCAGCAGCACCACAGGGGGCGGCTATGGCTACACCTTC

V gene: TRBV27
clone size: once
D gene: .
J gene: TRBJ1-5
CDR3 protein: CASSPGGGRQPQHF
CDR3 DNA: TGTGCCAGCAGCCCCGGGGGGGGCAGGCAGCCCCAGCATTTT

V gene: TRBV29-1
clone size: .
D gene: TRBD2
J gene: TRBJ2-7
CDR3 protein: CSVGAGGSGEQYF
CDR3 DNA: TGCAGCGTTGGTGCGGGAGGGTCGGGGGAGCAGTACTTC

V gene: TRBV11-2
clone size: .
D gene: .
J gene: TRBJ2-7
CDR3 protein: CASSRAGGTAFSYEQYF
CDR3 DNA: TGTGCCAGCAGCCGGGCGGGCGGGACAGCGTTTTCCTACGAGCAGTACTTC

V gene: TRBV5-4
clone size: .
D gene: TRBD1
J gene: TRBJ2-4
CDR3 protein: CASSMGQGELNIQYF
CDR3 DNA: TGTGCCAGCAGCATGGGACAGGGTGAGTTGAACATTCAGTACTTC

V gene: TRBV27
clone size: few
D gene: TRBD2
J gene: TRBJ2-7
CDR3 protein: CASRGGLAGGWAVDEQYF
CDR3 DNA: TGTGCCAGCAGGGGGGGGCTAGCGGGAGGATGGGCAGTGGACGAGCAGTACTTC

V gene: TRBV6-1
clone size: .
D gene: TRBD2
J gene: TRBJ2-7
CDR3 protein: CASSKRDERYEQYF
CDR3 DNA: TGTGCCAGTAGTAAGCGGGACGAGCGCTACGAGCAGTACTTC

V gene: TRBV7-6
clone size: .
D gene: .
J gene: TRBJ1-4
CDR3 protein: CASSLLRRENEKLFF
CDR3 DNA: TGTGCCAGCAGCCTCTTGAGGAGGGAGAATGAAAAACTGTTTTTT

V gene: TRBV6-5
clone size: once
D gene: .
J gene: TRBJ1-1
CDR3 protein: CASTSHKNTEAFF
CDR3 DNA: TGTGCCAGCACCTCACACAAGAACACTGAAGCTTTCTTT

V gene: TRBV9
clone size: .
D gene: .
J gene: TRBJ2-5
CDR3 protein: CASSYWGVDQETQYF
CDR3 DNA: TGTGCCAGCAGCTACTGGGGGGTGGACCAAGAGACCCAGTACTTC

V gene: TRBV19
clone size: once
D gene: .
J gene: TRBJ2-6
CDR3 protein: CASSLRGHSDGANVLTF
CDR3 DNA: TGTGCCAGTAGTCTGAGGGGACACTCGGACGGGGCCAACGTCCTGACTTTC

V gene: TRBV6-1
clone size: few
D gene: TRBD1
J gene: TRBJ2-2
CDR3 protein: CASSEAPGGSTGELFF
CDR3 DNA: TGTGCCAGCAGTGAAGCCCCAGGGGGCTCGACCGGGGAGCTGTTTTTT

V gene: TRBV29-1
clone size: .
D gene: .
J gene: TRBJ1-1
CDR3 protein: CSVEDPLVLGGEWGTEAFF
CDR3 DNA: TGCAGCGTTGAAGATCCACTAGTACTCGGGGGGGAGTGGGGTACTGAAGCTTTCTTT

V gene: TRBV30
clone size: few
D gene: TRBD2
J gene: TRBJ2-7
CDR3 protein: CAWSVGRGIYEQYF
CDR3 DNA: TGTGCCTGGAGTGTAGGGCGGGGGATCTACGAGCAGTACTTC

V gene: TRBV28
clone size: .
D gene: .
J gene: TRBJ2-3
CDR3 protein: CASSFSYLQYF
CDR3 DNA: TGTGCCAGCAGTTTTAGTTACCTGCAGTATTTT

V gene: TRBV19
clone size: .
D gene: .
J gene: TRBJ1-5
CDR3 protein: CASRGRGDYQPQHF
CDR3 DNA: TGTGCCAGTAGAGGTCGGGGAGACTATCAGCCCCAGCATTTT

V gene: TRBV11-2
clone size: few
D gene: TRBD2
J gene: TRBJ2-3
CDR3 protein: CASSKWPSGEADTQYF
CDR3 DNA: TGTGCCAGCAGCAAATGGCCTAGCGGTGAGGCAGATACGCAGTATTTT

V gene: TRBV11-1
clone size: .
D gene: TRBD1
J gene: TRBJ2-3
CDR3 protein: CASTPYRGSTDTQYF
CDR3 DNA: TGTGCCAGCACCCCTTACAGGGGAAGCACAGATACGCAGTATTTT

V gene: TRBV6-1
clone size: .
D gene: .
J gene: TRBJ1-3
CDR3 protein: CVSREATGFGNTIYF
CDR3 DNA: TGTGTCAGCAGGGAGGCTACGGGGTTTGGAAACACCATATATTTT

V gene: TRBV6-1
clone size: .
D gene: .
J gene: TRBJ2-2
CDR3 protein: CASRKGQNTGELFF
CDR3 DNA: TGTGCCAGCAGGAAGGGACAGAACACCGGGGAGCTGTTTTTT

V gene: TRBV5-6
clone size: .
D gene: .
J gene: TRBJ1-6
CDR3 protein: CASSLAGANSPLHF
CDR3 DNA: TGTGCCAGCAGCTTGGCGGGAGCTAATTCACCCCTCCACTTT

V gene: TRBV14
clone size: few
D gene: .
J gene: TRBJ1-1
CDR3 protein: CASSPVANTEAFF
CDR3 DNA: TGTGCCAGCAGCCCTGTGGCAAACACTGAAGCTTTCTTT

V gene: TRBV6-5
clone size: .
D gene: TRBD1
J gene: TRBJ1-1
CDR3 protein: CASSLTGIRTEAFF
CDR3 DNA: TGTGCCAGCAGTTTGACAGGGATTCGGACTGAAGCTTTCTTT

V gene: TRBV29-1
clone size: .
D gene: .
J gene: TRBJ2-7
CDR3 protein: CSVEALGGTYEQYF
CDR3 DNA: TGCAGCGTTGAAGCCCTGGGGGGAACCTACGAGCAGTACTTC

V gene: TRBV19
clone size: .
D gene: .
J gene: TRBJ2-2
CDR3 protein: CASNAPGRDTGELFF
CDR3 DNA: TGTGCCAGTAATGCCCCAGGGCGCGACACCGGGGAGCTGTTTTTT

V gene: TRBV18
clone size: .
D gene: .
J gene: TRBJ1-1
CDR3 protein: CASHRQWNTEAFF
CDR3 DNA: TGTGCCAGCCACCGTCAGTGGAACACTGAAGCTTTCTTT

V gene: TRBV7-2
clone size: .
D gene: TRBD1
J gene: TRBJ2-7
CDR3 protein: CASSLAQGPLRLQQYF
CDR3 DNA: TGTGCCAGCAGCTTAGCACAGGGGCCGCTACGTCTTCAGCAGTACTTC

V gene: TRBV11-3
clone size: .
D gene: TRBD2
J gene: TRBJ2-5
CDR3 protein: CASSMGLAGGETQYF
CDR3 DNA: TGTGCCAGCAGCATGGGACTAGCGGGGGGGGAGACCCAGTACTTC

V gene: TRBV1
clone size: .
D gene: .
J gene: TRBJ1-5
CDR3 protein: CTSSRGDSLNQPQHF
CDR3 DNA: TGCACTAGCAGCCGCGGGGACAGTCTCAATCAGCCCCAGCATTTT

V gene: TRBV6-5
clone size: .
D gene: TRBD1
J gene: TRBJ2-1
CDR3 protein: CASGTGGPSIF
CDR3 DNA: TGTGCCAGCGGGACAGGGGGGCCCTCGATCTTC

V gene: TRBV2
clone size: .
D gene: TRBD1
J gene: TRBJ1-1
CDR3 protein: CASRDREVNTEAFF
CDR3 DNA: TGTGCCAGCAGGGACAGGGAAGTTAACACTGAAGCTTTCTTT

V gene: TRBV2
clone size: .
D gene: .
J gene: TRBJ2-5
CDR3 protein: CASTRETQYF
CDR3 DNA: TGTGCCAGCACCCGAGAGACCCAGTACTTC

V gene: TRBV6-5
clone size: .
D gene: TRBD2
J gene: TRBJ2-7
CDR3 protein: CASRPGLDPTYEQYF
CDR3 DNA: TGTGCCAGCAGGCCTGGACTAGACCCAACCTACGAGCAGTACTTC

V gene: TRBV27
clone size: .
D gene: .
J gene: TRBJ1-1
CDR3 protein: CASSWEGHTEAFF
CDR3 DNA: TGTGCCAGCAGTTGGGAGGGACACACTGAAGCTTTCTTT

V gene: TRBV2
clone size: few
D gene: TRBD1
J gene: TRBJ1-6
CDR3 protein: CASSEALGQGASPLHF
CDR3 DNA: TGTGCCAGCAGTGAAGCGCTGGGGCAGGGGGCTTCACCCCTCCACTTT

V gene: TRBV19
clone size: .
D gene: .
J gene: TRBJ2-1
CDR3 protein: CASSSAGLNEQFF
CDR3 DNA: TGTGCCAGTAGTAGCGCAGGGTTGAATGAGCAGTTCTTC

V gene: TRBV5-5
clone size: .
D gene: .
J gene: TRBJ2-5
CDR3 protein: CASSRTPPQETQYF
CDR3 DNA: TGTGCCAGCAGCCGGACTCCACCGCAAGAGACCCAGTACTTC

V gene: TRBV10-1
clone size: .
D gene: TRBD1
J gene: TRBJ2-3
CDR3 protein: CASSEGTGPRRDTQYF
CDR3 DNA: TGCGCCAGCAGTGAAGGGACAGGGCCACGACGGGATACGCAGTATTTT

V gene: TRBV5-4
clone size: .
D gene: .
J gene: TRBJ2-6
CDR3 protein: CASRRDTGANVLTF
CDR3 DNA: TGTGCCAGCAGACGGGACACTGGGGCCAACGTCCTGACTTTC

V gene: TRBV19
clone size: .
D gene: .
J gene: TRBJ1-5
CDR3 protein: CASSLQALQPQHF
CDR3 DNA: TGTGCCAGTAGTTTACAGGCTCTTCAGCCCCAGCATTTT

V gene: TRBV27
clone size: once
D gene: .
J gene: TRBJ1-1
CDR3 protein: CASSFSKGGKAFF
CDR3 DNA: TGTGCCAGCAGTTTCTCGAAGGGAGGCAAAGCTTTCTTT

V gene: TRBV6-1
clone size: .
D gene: TRBD2
J gene: TRBJ2-3
CDR3 protein: CASSERAGGEDTQYF
CDR3 DNA: TGTGCCAGCAGTGAACGGGCGGGGGGTGAGGATACGCAGTATTTT

V gene: TRBV6-1
clone size: .
D gene: TRBD2
J gene: TRBJ2-3
CDR3 protein: CASSRGGAADTQYF
CDR3 DNA: TGTGCCAGCAGTCGCGGGGGGGCGGCAGATACGCAGTATTTT

V gene: TRBV28
clone size: .
D gene: TRBD1
J gene: TRBJ1-1
CDR3 protein: CASKLGTGQDTEAFF
CDR3 DNA: TGTGCCAGCAAGCTCGGGACAGGGCAGGACACTGAAGCTTTCTTT

V gene: TRBV27
clone size: .
D gene: .
J gene: TRBJ2-7
CDR3 protein: CASSLQEETAYEQYF
CDR3 DNA: TGTGCCAGCTCCTTGCAGGAGGAGACGGCATACGAGCAGTACTTC

V gene: TRBV2
clone size: .
D gene: TRBD1
J gene: TRBJ1-4
CDR3 protein: CASSADRGRGEKLFF
CDR3 DNA: TGTGCCAGCAGCGCCGACAGGGGACGTGGGGAAAAACTGTTTTTT